The source of this T cell receptor beta chain is a study of OX40 agonist ivuxolimab in advanced cancers. About the study: It was permissible to have had prior anti-PD-1, anti-PD-L1 or anti-CTLA-4 therapy, and approximately 40% had some. Findings and limits, study-wide: Circulating CD4+ and CD8+ T cells showed clonal expansion by week 6 at 0.1 to 3.0 mg/kg.

Assay: immunoSEQ multiplex PCR; the TCRdb copy retains only in-frame clones and omits some. Counted here are 50,000 or so clones, 84% occurring once; the ten biggest clones make up over 4%. Regarding this clone: Its antigen is unidentified.

The CDR3 runs to 15 residues. The ends were cut back, 1 base at V and 3 bases at J, with 14 bases in the middle. Looked up from germline, CDR1 is SGHDT and CDR2 is YYEEEE. The receptor comes from an adult with an advanced solid tumor such as melanoma, head and neck, liver or kidney cancer. This material consisted of CD4+ or CD8+ T cells sorted from blood, taken in a trial of the OX40 agonist ivuxolimab. The V and J genes are TRBV5-6 and TRBJ2-7, with D perhaps matching TRBD2 (5 bases). CDR3 bases: TGTGCCAGCAGCTTGAGCGGCAGTAAGATCTACGAGCAGTACTTC. As protein: CASSLSGSKIYEQYF.